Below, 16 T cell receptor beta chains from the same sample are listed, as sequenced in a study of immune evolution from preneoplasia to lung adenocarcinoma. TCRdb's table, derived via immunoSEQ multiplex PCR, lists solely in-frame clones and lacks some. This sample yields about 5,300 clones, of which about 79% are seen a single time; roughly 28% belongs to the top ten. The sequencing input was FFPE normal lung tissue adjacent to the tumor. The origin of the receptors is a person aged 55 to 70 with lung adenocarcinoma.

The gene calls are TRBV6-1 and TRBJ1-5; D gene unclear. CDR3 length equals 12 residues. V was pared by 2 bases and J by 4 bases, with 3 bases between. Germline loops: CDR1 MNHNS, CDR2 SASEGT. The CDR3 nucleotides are TGTGCCAGCAGTGAATTTAATCAGCCCCAGCATTTT. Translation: CASSEFNQPQHF.

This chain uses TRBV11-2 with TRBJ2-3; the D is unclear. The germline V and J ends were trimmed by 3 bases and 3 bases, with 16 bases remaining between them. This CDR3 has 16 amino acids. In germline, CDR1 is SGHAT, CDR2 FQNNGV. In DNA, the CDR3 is TGTGCCAGCAGCTTCACGCCCTCCCCCGGGACAGATACGCAGTATTTT. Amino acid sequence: CASSFTPSPGTDTQYF. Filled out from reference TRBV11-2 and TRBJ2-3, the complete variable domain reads EAGVAQSPRYKIIEKRQSVAFWCNPISGHATLYWYQQILGQGPKLLIQFQNNGVVDDSQLPKDRFSAERLKGVDSTLKIQPAKLEDSAVYLCASSFTPSPGTDTQYFGPGTRLTVL.

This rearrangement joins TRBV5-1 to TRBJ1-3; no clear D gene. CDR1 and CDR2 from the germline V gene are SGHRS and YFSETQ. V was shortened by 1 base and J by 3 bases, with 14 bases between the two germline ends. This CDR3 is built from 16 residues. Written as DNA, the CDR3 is TGCGCCAGCAGCTTGTTAGGTCTTGGGGTTGGAAACACCATATATTTT. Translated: CASSLLGLGVGNTIYF.

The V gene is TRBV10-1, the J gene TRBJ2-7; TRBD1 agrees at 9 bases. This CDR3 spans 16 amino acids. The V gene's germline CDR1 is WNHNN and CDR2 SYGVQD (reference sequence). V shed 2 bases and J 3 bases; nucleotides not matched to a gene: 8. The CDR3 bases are TGCGCCAGCAGTGAGGGGCCTCCGGGACAGGGCTACGAGCAGTACTTC. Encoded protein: CASSEGPPGQGYEQYF.

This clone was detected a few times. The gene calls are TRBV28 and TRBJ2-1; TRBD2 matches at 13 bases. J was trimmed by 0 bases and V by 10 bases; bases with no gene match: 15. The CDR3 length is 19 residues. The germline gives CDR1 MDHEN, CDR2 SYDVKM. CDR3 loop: CATQGTSGERQSSYNEQFF. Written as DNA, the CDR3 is TGTGCCACACAAGGGACTAGCGGGGAGAGGCAGAGCTCCTACAATGAGCAGTTCTTC.

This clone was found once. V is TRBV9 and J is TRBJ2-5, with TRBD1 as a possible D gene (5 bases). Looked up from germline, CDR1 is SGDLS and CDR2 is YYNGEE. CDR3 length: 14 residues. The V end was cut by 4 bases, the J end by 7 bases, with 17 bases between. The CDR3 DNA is TGTGCCAGCAGCCCCTACGAGGCTAGGGGGACCCAGTACTTC. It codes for CASSPYEARGTQYF. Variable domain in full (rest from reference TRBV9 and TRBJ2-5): DSGVTQTPKHLITATGQRVTLRCSPRSGDLSVYWYQQSLDQGLQFLIQYYNGEERAKGNILERFSAQQFPDLHSELNLSSLELGDSALYFCASSPYEARGTQYFGPGTRLLVL.

The CDR3 region is CASSLAQNTDTQYF. The CDR3 nucleotides are TGTGCCAGCAGCTTGGCGCAGAACACAGATACGCAGTATTTT. This chain uses TRBV5-4 with TRBJ2-3; unclear D gene. This CDR3 is built from 14 residues. V was shortened by 0 bases and J by 2 bases, with 7 bases between the two germline ends. Germline V gene data show CDR1 as SGHNT and CDR2 as YYREEE (reference sequence).

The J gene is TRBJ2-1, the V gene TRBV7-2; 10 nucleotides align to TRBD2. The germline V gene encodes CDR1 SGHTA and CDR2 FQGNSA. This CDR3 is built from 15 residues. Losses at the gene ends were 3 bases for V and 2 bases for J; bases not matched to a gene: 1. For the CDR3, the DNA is TGTGCCAGCAGCTTCACTAGCGGGACCTACAATGAGCAGTTCTTC. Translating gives CASSFTSGTYNEQFF.

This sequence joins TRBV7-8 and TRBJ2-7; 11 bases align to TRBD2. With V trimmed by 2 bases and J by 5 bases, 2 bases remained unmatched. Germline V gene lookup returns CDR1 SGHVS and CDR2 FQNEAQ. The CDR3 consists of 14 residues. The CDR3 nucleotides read TGTGCCAGCAGCTTACTACTAGCGGGGGACGAGCAGTACTTC. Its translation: CASSLLLAGDEQYF.

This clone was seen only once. CDR3 nucleotide sequence: TGCACCAGCAGCCAAGTCAAACGAGCTAGCACAGATACGCAGTATTTT. Translated, it gives CTSSQVKRASTDTQYF. The genes are TRBV1 and TRBJ2-3; the table's D call of TRBD2 was not tested on the DNA. TRBV1 constitutes a pseudogene. The CDR3 is made up of 16 amino acids.

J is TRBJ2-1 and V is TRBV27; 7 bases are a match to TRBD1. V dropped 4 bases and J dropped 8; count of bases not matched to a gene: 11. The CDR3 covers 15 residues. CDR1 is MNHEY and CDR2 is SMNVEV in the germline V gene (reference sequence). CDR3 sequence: CASSSRGGARDEQFF. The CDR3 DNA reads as TGTGCCAGCAGTTCTCGAGGGGGCGCACGGGATGAGCAGTTCTTC.

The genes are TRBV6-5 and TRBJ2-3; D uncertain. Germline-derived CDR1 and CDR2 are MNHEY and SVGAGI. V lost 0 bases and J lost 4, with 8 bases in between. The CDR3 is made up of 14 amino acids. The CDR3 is CASSYSSDADTQYF. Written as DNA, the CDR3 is TGTGCCAGCAGTTACTCGTCGGACGCAGATACGCAGTATTTT.

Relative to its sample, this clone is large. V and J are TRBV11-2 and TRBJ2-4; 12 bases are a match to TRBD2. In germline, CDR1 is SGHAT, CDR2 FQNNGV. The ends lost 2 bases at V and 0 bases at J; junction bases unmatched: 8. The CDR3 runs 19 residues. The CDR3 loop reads CASSLLLAGGPGAKNIQYF. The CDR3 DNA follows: TGTGCCAGCAGCTTACTTCTAGCGGGAGGGCCGGGAGCCAAAAACATTCAGTACTTC.

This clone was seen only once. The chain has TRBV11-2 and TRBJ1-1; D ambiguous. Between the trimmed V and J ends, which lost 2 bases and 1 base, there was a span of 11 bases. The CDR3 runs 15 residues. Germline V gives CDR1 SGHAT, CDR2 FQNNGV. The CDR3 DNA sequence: TGTGCCAGCAGCTTAAACTCTGATACGAACACTGAAGCTTTCTTT. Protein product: CASSLNSDTNTEAFF.

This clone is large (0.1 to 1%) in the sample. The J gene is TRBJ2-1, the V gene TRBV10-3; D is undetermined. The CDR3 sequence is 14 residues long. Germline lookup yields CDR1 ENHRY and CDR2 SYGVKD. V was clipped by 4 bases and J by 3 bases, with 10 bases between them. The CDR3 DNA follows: TGTGCCATCAGTGGAGTCCTTTTCTACAATGAGCAGTTCTTC. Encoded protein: CAISGVLFYNEQFF.

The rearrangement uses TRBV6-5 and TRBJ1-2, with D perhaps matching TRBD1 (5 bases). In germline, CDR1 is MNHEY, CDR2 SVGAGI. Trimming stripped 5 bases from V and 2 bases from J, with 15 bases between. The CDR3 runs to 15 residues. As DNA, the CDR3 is TGTGCCAGCAGTGGGAACTCGGGACCGAACTATGGCTACACCTTC. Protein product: CASSGNSGPNYGYTF.